This T cell receptor beta chain was profiled in a study of neurological immune-mediated disorders. The V and J ends lost 1 base and 5 bases respectively, with 16 bases between them. The CDR3 has 16 amino acids. Germline V gene lookup returns CDR1 SGHRS and CDR2 YFSETQ. TCRdb re-analysed the 5' RACE reads in MiXCR, keeping a single row per CDR3 protein. This table has about 30,000 distinct CDR3 sequences, approximately 5.3% appearing once. This clonotype was found many times. This receptor was taken from a woman between 45 and 65 years old in good health. Input material: CD4+ T cells from blood. The rearrangement links TRBV5-1 to TRBJ2-1; D is unresolved. The CDR3 loop reads CASSLTLLGKHNEQFF. DNA for the CDR3: TGCGCCAGCAGCTTGACCCTTTTAGGGAAACACAATGAGCAGTTCTTC.